This T cell receptor (beta chain) is from a study of T cells in Graves' hyperthyroidism and ophthalmopathy. Study-wide results and limits: Using 13 V-J features, a model discriminated ophthalmopathy from stable hyperthyroidism. Blood also carried most thyroid clonotypes expanded above 0.001. The model made its ophthalmopathy prediction, and onset followed a median approximately six months later.

In germline, CDR1 is LNHDA, CDR2 SQIVND (reference sequence). CDR3 length: 14 residues. V lost 4 bases and J lost 3, with 12 bases in between. The source material, RNA transcripts, was used to amplify TCR beta CDR3 regions. With the HTBI primer set, the TCR CDR3 went through a first round of RT-PCR. TCRdb ran MiXCR on the multiplex PCR reads and lists one entry per CDR3 protein. The sample comprises a few hundred thousand distinct CDR3 sequences, about 43% of which are singletons, and around 20% rests with the top ten. Details on this clonotype: Its target is not known.

The study left out patients who had uncontrolled infection, other autoimmune disease, pregnancy or lactation. V is TRBV19 and J is TRBJ1-1; D unresolved. Sequenced input: peripheral blood or thyroid tissue (not recorded which). The source is an adult woman with Graves' disease, either hyperthyroidism or ophthalmopathy (not recorded which). The CDR3 spells CASSTHKVDTEAFF. For the CDR3, the DNA is TGTGCCAGTAGTACTCACAAGGTGGACACTGAAGCTTTCTTT. Combining the CDR3 with reference TRBV19 and TRBJ1-1 gives the whole variable domain DGGITQSPKYLFRKEGQNVTLSCEQNLNHDAMYWYRQDPGQGLRLIYYSQIVNDFQKGDIAEGYSVSREKKESFPLTVTSAQKNPTAFYLCASSTHKVDTEAFFGQGTRLTVV.